The next 16 T cell receptor beta chains were all read from a single sample in a study of cytomegalovirus exposure and HLA in healthy donors. Primers included in the PCR were 60 Vbeta and 13 Jbeta primers. Only in-frame clones appear in the TCRdb table, and some are missing; sequencing was by immunoSEQ multiplex PCR. The sample contains some 29,000 clones, 35% to 50% of which appear only once. The sequenced sample was PBMCs. All receptors derive from a woman aged 50 to 60 in good health and CMV-seronegative.

This sequence joins TRBV6-1 and TRBJ2-1; the D gene is possibly TRBD2 (6 bases). The V end lost 6 bases, the J end lost 5 bases, and 17 bases lay between the germline ends. There are 15 residues in the CDR3. In germline, CDR1 is MNHNS, CDR2 SASEGT. CDR3 sequence reads: CASRLSSGVHNEQFF. CDR3 DNA: TGTGCCAGCAGGCTATCTTCGGGGGTCCACAATGAGCAGTTCTTC.

The V and J genes are TRBV28 and TRBJ1-5, with D perhaps TRBD1 (6 bases). The CDR3 is 17 residues long. From germline, CDR1 is MDHEN and CDR2 SYDVKM. The V end was cut by 2 bases, the J end by 0 bases, with 14 bases between. The CDR3: CASSLVGASGSNQPQHF. CDR3 nucleotide sequence: TGTGCCAGCAGTTTAGTGGGGGCTTCGGGTAGCAATCAGCCCCAGCATTTT.

This clone was picked up a small number of times. The chain carries TRBV5-1 and TRBJ2-2, with 9 nucleotides matching TRBD1. This CDR3 is built from 16 residues. Trimming took 3 bases from V and 2 from J; bases not matched to a gene: 5. The germline gives CDR1 SGHRS, CDR2 YFSETQ. The CDR3 spells CASSSTGGSNTGELFF. The CDR3 DNA is TGCGCCAGCAGCTCGACAGGGGGTTCCAACACCGGGGAGCTGTTTTTT.

This clone was seen a few times. The CDR3 region has the DNA TGTGCCTGGGCTGGGGGACTAGCGGGCACAGATACGCAGTATTTT. Translating gives CAWAGGLAGTDTQYF. The chain carries TRBV30 and TRBJ2-3; 11 nucleotides agree with TRBD2. The CDR3 runs to 15 residues. Looked up from germline, CDR1 is GTSNPN and CDR2 is SVGIG (reference sequence). V shed 5 bases, J shed 1 base, and the junction held 5 bases outside the gene matches.

The V call is TRBV7-2, the J call TRBJ1-6; no clear D. The length of the CDR3 is 13 residues. V was cut by 2 bases and J by 14 bases, with 13 bases left in between. The V gene's germline CDR1 is SGHTA and CDR2 FQGNSA. This chain's CDR3 is CASSLLFGESLHF. In nucleotides, the CDR3 is TGTGCCAGCAGCTTACTTTTCGGGGAGTCCCTCCACTTT. Based on the CDR3 plus reference TRBV7-2 and TRBJ1-6, the full variable domain is GAGVSQSPSNKVTEKGKDVELRCDPISGHTALYWYRQSLGQGLEFLIYFQGNSAPDKSGLPSDRFSAERTGGSVSTLTIQRTQQEDSAVYLCASSLLFGESLHFGNGTRLTVT.

The gene calls are TRBV30 and TRBJ1-1, with 8 bases identical to TRBD1. CDR1 is GTSNPN and CDR2 is SVGIG in the germline V gene (reference sequence). The CDR3 length is 15 residues. V lost 2 bases to trimming and J lost 1 base; unmatched junction nucleotides: 6. CDR3 amino acids: CAWSPGQEGNTEAFF. CDR3 in DNA: TGTGCCTGGAGTCCGGGACAGGAAGGGAACACTGAAGCTTTCTTT.

A word on this clone: Other DNA sequences in this sample translate to the same CDR3. The rearrangement joins TRBV30 to TRBJ1-1; tentatively, D is TRBD1 (6 bases). Germline values: CDR1 GTSNPN, CDR2 SVGIG (reference sequence). V was clipped by 3 bases and J by 4 bases, with 12 bases between them. The CDR3 totals 13 residues. The CDR3 coding sequence is TGTGCCTGGAGGGAACAGGGATTCACTGAAGCTTTCTTT. Translation: CAWREQGFTEAFF.

The V and J genes are TRBV12-5 and TRBJ2-7; TRBD1 matches at 10 bases. Germline CDR1 reads LGHNT; CDR2 reads FRNRAP. V lost 4 bases to trimming and J lost 3 bases; unmatched junction nucleotides: 6. The CDR3 is 15 residues long. DNA of the CDR3: TGTGCTAGTGGTTCTCCGGACAGGGGGGACTACGAGCAGTACTTC. It is translated as CASGSPDRGDYEQYF.

This clone was seen a few times. This rearrangement joins TRBV15 to TRBJ1-5, with no clear D. Per the germline V gene, CDR1 is LNHNV and CDR2 is YYDKDF (reference sequence). The CDR3 sequence is 12 residues long. Trimming removed 9 bases from V and 4 bases from J, with 10 bases in between. The CDR3 is CATAPGNQPQHF. The CDR3 bases are TGTGCCACGGCCCCGGGGAATCAGCCCCAGCATTTT.

This clone occurred a few times. The gene calls are TRBV5-1 and TRBJ2-1; 7 positions match TRBD1. V was pared by 0 bases and J by 4 bases, with 4 bases of the junction left unmatched. Germline V gene sequence: CDR1 SGHRS, CDR2 YFSETQ. This CDR3 has 15 residues. CDR3 coding DNA: TGCGCCAGCAGCTTGGGGCGGACAGGATACAATGAGCAGTTCTTC. Residues: CASSLGRTGYNEQFF.

The chain combines TRBV2 with TRBJ2-2; D perhaps matches TRBD2 (6 bases). The V and J ends lost 6 bases and 0 bases respectively, with 11 bases between them. This CDR3 contains 15 residues. Germline assignment: CDR1 SNHLY and CDR2 FYNNEI. DNA of the CDR3: TGTGCCAGCAGCGAGGAGGGGACGAACACCGGGGAGCTGTTTTTT. As protein: CASSEEGTNTGELFF.

The CDR3 region is CASCRGQGTYEQYF. DNA of the CDR3: TGTGCCAGCTGCAGGGGACAGGGTACCTACGAGCAGTACTTC. V usage is TRBV6-1 and J usage is TRBJ2-7; 9 bases agree with TRBD1. CDR1 MNHNS and CDR2 SASEGT come from the germline V gene. V shed 8 bases and J 2 bases; nucleotides not matched to a gene: 7. The CDR3 covers 14 residues.

The chain joins TRBV6-5 to TRBJ2-3; 8 positions agree with TRBD2. The CDR3 is 15 amino acids. Per the germline V gene, CDR1 is MNHEY and CDR2 is SVGAGI. Trimming took 5 bases from V and 5 from J; bases not matched to a gene: 9. CDR3 sequence reads: CASSQRGPLGDTQYF. CDR3 bases: TGTGCCAGCAGTCAGCGGGGGCCGCTTGGAGATACGCAGTATTTT.

V is TRBV4-2 and J is TRBJ1-4; no clear D gene. Germline V gives CDR1 LGHNA, CDR2 YNFKEQ. V dropped 4 bases and J dropped 7 bases, with 16 bases sitting between them. The CDR3 spans 15 residues. The CDR3 nucleotides are TGTGCCAGCAGCCCCATATTGGGAGGCGGTGAAAAACTGTTTTTT. Translating it yields CASSPILGGGEKLFF.

This chain uses TRBV19 with TRBJ2-2, with a weak D call TRBD1 (5 bases). The CDR3 length is 18 residues. Germline CDR1 LNHDA, CDR2 SQIVND (reference sequence). Deletions cut 7 bases from V and 0 bases from J, with 21 bases between. This chain's CDR3 is CASTPMLGRATNTGELFF. The CDR3 DNA reads TGTGCCAGTACCCCCATGTTGGGCAGGGCTACGAACACCGGGGAGCTGTTTTTT.

The V and J genes are TRBV5-1 and TRBJ1-1; no firm D call. Germline assignment: CDR1 SGHRS and CDR2 YFSETQ. Between the trimmed V and J ends, which lost 1 base and 0 bases, there was a span of 7 bases. The CDR3 has 14 amino acids. The CDR3, as DNA: TGCGCCAGCAGCTTGAGGCAGGTGAACACTGAAGCTTTCTTT. It yields the protein CASSLRQVNTEAFF.